The clone carrying this TCR beta chain has a count of ten or more. Its antigen is unknown. From germline, CDR1 is LNHDA and CDR2 SQIVND (reference sequence). CDR3 length: 13 residues. Trimming stripped 0 bases from V and 5 bases from J, with 4 bases between. This entry belongs to a study of T-cell memory formation after mild COVID-19. MiXCR, applied by TCRdb to the 5' RACE reads, yields one record per CDR3 protein. Of about 350,000 distinct CDR3 sequences in the sample, about 15% are singletons; the top ten hold about 22%. General study results and limits: Clones that got smaller from day 15 to 85 had even CD4/CD8, while clones growing later tipped toward CD4+. Certain responding clones were present in pre-infection memory, suggesting participation of cross-reactive memory. Still unconfirmed is whether the second-wave clones peaking on day 37 recognized SARS-CoV-2.

Specimen: PBMCs or a T cell subset sorted from them (not recorded which). This sequence joins TRBV19 and TRBJ2-2; D remains ambiguous. The origin of this receptor is a man aged 18 to 29 who had mild COVID-19 (a few samples of this study predate the infection). Cell type and time point are not known. CDR3 sequence: CASSIDWTGELFF. The CDR3 DNA reads as TGTGCCAGTAGTATAGACTGGACCGGGGAGCTGTTTTTT.